Each of the 4 T cell receptor beta chains below was sequenced from the same sample in a study of radiotherapy plus CTLA-4 blockade in lung cancer. Repertoires were generated with immunoSEQ multiplex PCR, while TCRdb's copy carries only in-frame clones and drops some. The sample gives about 48,000 clones, 86% of which show up once; less than 20% is in the top ten. The specimen was peripheral blood, collected from a patient treated with radiotherapy plus ipilimumab. The receptors come from a human donor with non-small cell lung cancer that progressed on radiotherapy plus ipilimumab. Some clones in this sample may be carry-over from other donors' samples.

The rearrangement uses TRBV29-1 and TRBJ2-1; TRBD1 might be the D (5 bases). V was trimmed by 7 bases and J by 2 bases, leaving 15 bases between them. This CDR3 has 14 amino acids. The germline CDR1 and CDR2 sequences are SQVTM and ANQGSEA. CDR3 sequence: CSGNSRATYNEQFF. The CDR3 nucleotides read TGCAGCGGTAACTCCAGGGCCACCTACAATGAGCAGTTCTTC.

V is TRBV6-4 and J is TRBJ1-2; 11 bases line up with TRBD1. Per the germline V gene, CDR1 is MRHNA and CDR2 is SNTAGT. This CDR3 has 16 amino acids. With 5 bases clipped from V and 5 bases from J, the junction kept 10 bases outside the gene matches. CDR3 sequence (DNA): TGTGCCAGCAGTCTAACCGGGACAGGGGGATCATATGGCTACACCTTC. Its translation is CASSLTGTGGSYGYTF.

V usage is TRBV6-6 and J usage is TRBJ1-6; perhaps TRBD1 as D (5 bases). Germline V CDR1 and CDR2: MNHNY, SVGAGI (reference sequence). This CDR3 region has 15 residues. Trimming pared 0 bases from V and 7 bases from J, leaving 10 bases between. The CDR3, as DNA: TGTGCCAGCAGTTACTCCGGTAAGGGGAATTCACCCCTCCACTTT. It specifies CASSYSGKGNSPLHF.

V usage is TRBV19 and J usage is TRBJ1-2; TRBD1 agrees at 7 bases. There are 15 residues in the CDR3. Germline values: CDR1 LNHDA, CDR2 SQIVND (reference sequence). V gave up 3 bases and J gave up 3 bases; unmatched junction bases: 7. The CDR3: CASSIPGQVHYGYTF. The CDR3 coding sequence is TGTGCCAGTAGTATTCCCGGACAGGTCCACTATGGCTACACCTTC. The full variable domain, its missing parts supplied by reference TRBV19 and TRBJ1-2, is DGGITQSPKYLFRKEGQNVTLSCEQNLNHDAMYWYRQDPGQGLRLIYYSQIVNDFQKGDIAEGYSVSREKKESFPLTVTSAQKNPTAFYLCASSIPGQVHYGYTFGSGTRLTVV.